These 4 T cell receptor beta chains share one sample of origin, sequenced in a study of molecular identifiers for immune sequencing clone quantification. TCRdb reprocessed the PCR reads via MiXCR and lists one record per CDR3 protein. This table has 600,000 to 650,000 distinct CDR3 sequences, around 20% appearing once. Sequenced sample: naive CD8+ T cells from blood, with Jurkat cell RNA spiked in. Subset described: FACS-sorted CD8+CD4-CCR7+CD45RA+ naive T cells. The receptors stem from a human donor in good health. Some libraries in this study had Jurkat cell RNA spiked in.

The rearrangement uses TRBV20-1 and TRBJ2-7; a possible D gene is TRBD1 (5 bases). V lost 4 bases to trimming and J lost 2 bases, with 18 bases between them. Germline V CDR1 and CDR2: DFQATT, SNEGSKA (reference sequence). This CDR3 spans 15 amino acids. The CDR3, as DNA: TGCAGTGCTACCACCCCCGACAGATACCCCTACGAGCAGTACTTC. Its translation: CSATTPDRYPYEQYF.

The CDR3 DNA reads as TGTGCCAGTAGTAATGACAGGGGGCCGTCCGGGGAGCTGTTTTTT. It yields the protein CASSNDRGPSGELFF. V usage is TRBV19 and J usage is TRBJ2-2, with 10 bases identical to TRBD1. The V gene's germline CDR1 is LNHDA and CDR2 SQIVND (reference sequence). CDR3 size: 15 residues. Germline trimming cut 4 bases from V and 6 bases from J; bases unmatched to any gene: 5.

This clonotype was counted ten times or more. The chain has TRBV27 and TRBJ2-7, with D uncertain. Germline values: CDR1 MNHEY, CDR2 SMNVEV (reference sequence). The V gene lost 4 bases and the J gene lost 7 bases, with 11 bases spanning the gap. CDR3 length: 12 amino acids. In DNA form, the CDR3 reads TGTGCCAGCAGTTCGACACCTTGGGAGCAGTACTTC. Its protein product is CASSSTPWEQYF.

The chain uses TRBV27 and TRBJ2-7; maybe TRBD1 (6 bases). CDR1 is MNHEY and CDR2 is SMNVEV in the germline V gene (reference sequence). The CDR3 sequence is 14 residues long. Trimming stripped 2 bases from V and 7 bases from J, with 15 bases between. The CDR3, as DNA: TGTGCCAGCAGTTTAGGGGGTGGGGGCTGGGAGCAGTACTTC. Its protein is CASSLGGGGWEQYF.